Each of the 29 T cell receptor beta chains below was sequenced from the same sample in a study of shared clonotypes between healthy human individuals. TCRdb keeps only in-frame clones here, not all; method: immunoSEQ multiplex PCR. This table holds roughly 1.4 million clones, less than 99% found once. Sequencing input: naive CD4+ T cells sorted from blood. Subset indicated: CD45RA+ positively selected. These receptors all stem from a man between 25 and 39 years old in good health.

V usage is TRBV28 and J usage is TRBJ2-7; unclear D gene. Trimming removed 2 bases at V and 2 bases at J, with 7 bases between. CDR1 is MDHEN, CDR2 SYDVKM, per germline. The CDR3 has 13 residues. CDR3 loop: CASSLNGPYEQYF. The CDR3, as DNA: TGTGCCAGCAGTTTAAACGGACCCTACGAGCAGTACTTC. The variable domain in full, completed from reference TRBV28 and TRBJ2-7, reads DVKVTQSSRYLVKRTGEKVFLECVQDMDHENMFWYRQDPGLGLRLIYFSYDVKMKEKGDIPEGYSVSREKKERFSLILESASTNQTSMYLCASSLNGPYEQYFGPGTRLTVT.

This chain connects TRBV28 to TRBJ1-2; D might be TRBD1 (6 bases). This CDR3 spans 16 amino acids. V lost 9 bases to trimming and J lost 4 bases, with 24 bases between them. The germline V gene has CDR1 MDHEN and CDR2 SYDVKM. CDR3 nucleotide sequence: TGTGCCAGTAAGACAGGTGTAATTGGGCAGACCTATGGCTACACCTTC. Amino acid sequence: CASKTGVIGQTYGYTF.

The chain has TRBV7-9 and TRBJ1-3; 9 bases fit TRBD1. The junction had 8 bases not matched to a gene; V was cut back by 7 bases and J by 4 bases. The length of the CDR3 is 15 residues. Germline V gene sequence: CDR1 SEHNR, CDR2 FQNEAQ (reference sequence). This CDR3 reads CASNEQGAVGNTIYF. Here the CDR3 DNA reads TGTGCCAGCAATGAACAGGGGGCGGTCGGAAACACCATATATTTT.

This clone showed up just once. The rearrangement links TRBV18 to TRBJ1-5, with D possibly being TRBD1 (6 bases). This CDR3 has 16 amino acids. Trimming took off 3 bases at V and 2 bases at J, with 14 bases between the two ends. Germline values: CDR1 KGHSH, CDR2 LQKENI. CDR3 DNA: TGTGCCAGCTCACCTTGGACAGTCGAAGGCAATCAGCCCCAGCATTTT. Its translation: CASSPWTVEGNQPQHF.

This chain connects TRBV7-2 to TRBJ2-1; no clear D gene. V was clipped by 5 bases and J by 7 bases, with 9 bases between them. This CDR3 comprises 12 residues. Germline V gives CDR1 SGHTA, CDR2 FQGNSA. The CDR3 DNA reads TGTGCCAGCAGCGCGTTAATGAATGAGCAGTTCTTC. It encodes CASSALMNEQFF.

The chain's CDR3 is CASSPRLFDRNNTGELFF. The CDR3 coding sequence is TGTGCCAGCAGCCCGAGGCTATTTGACAGGAACAACACCGGGGAGCTGTTTTTT. The chain joins TRBV7-2 to TRBJ2-2; TRBD1 might be the D (6 bases). Germline assignment: CDR1 SGHTA and CDR2 FQGNSA. Trimming shortened V by 5 bases and J by 2 bases, and 21 bases separated the two germline ends. The CDR3 is 18 amino acids.

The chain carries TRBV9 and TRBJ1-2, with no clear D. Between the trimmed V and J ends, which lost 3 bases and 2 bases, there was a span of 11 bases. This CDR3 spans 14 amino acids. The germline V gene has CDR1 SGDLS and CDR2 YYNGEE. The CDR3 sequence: CASSAAVLNYGYTF. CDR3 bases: TGTGCCAGCAGCGCGGCCGTCCTGAACTATGGCTACACCTTC.

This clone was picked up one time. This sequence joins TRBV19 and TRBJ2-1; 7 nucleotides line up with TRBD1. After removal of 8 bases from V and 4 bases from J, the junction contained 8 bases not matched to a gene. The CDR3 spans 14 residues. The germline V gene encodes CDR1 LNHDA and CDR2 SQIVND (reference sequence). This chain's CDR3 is CASRPQQGYNEQFF. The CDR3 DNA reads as TGTGCCAGTCGGCCCCAACAGGGGTACAATGAGCAGTTCTTC.

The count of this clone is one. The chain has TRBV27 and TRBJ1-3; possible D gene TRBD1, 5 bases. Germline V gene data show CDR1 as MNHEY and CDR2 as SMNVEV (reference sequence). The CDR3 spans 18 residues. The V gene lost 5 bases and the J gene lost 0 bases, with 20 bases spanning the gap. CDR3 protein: CASSPLNSGLSSGNTIYF. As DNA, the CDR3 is TGTGCCAGCAGTCCCCTGAACTCAGGGCTGAGCTCTGGAAACACCATATATTTT.

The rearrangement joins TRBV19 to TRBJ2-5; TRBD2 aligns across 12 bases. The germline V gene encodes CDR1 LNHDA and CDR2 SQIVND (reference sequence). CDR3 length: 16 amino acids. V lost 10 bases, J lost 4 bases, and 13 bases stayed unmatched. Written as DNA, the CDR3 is TGTGCCACCCAGCAACAACCGGGACTAGCGGGAGAGACCCAGTACTTC. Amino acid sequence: CATQQQPGLAGETQYF.

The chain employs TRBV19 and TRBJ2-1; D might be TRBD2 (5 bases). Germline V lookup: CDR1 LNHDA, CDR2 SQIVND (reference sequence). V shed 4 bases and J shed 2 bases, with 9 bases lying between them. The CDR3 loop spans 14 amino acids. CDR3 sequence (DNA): TGTGCCAGTAGTACGGCCGGGACCTACAATGAGCAGTTCTTC. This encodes CASSTAGTYNEQFF. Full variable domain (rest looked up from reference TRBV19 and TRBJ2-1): DGGITQSPKYLFRKEGQNVTLSCEQNLNHDAMYWYRQDPGQGLRLIYYSQIVNDFQKGDIAEGYSVSREKKESFPLTVTSAQKNPTAFYLCASSTAGTYNEQFFGPGTRLTVL.

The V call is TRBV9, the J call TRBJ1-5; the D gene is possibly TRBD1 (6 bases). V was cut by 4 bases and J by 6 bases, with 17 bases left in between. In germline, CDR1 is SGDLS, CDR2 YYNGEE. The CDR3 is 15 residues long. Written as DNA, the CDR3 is TGTGCCAGCAGCCTTGGCCAGGGGTGGGGTCAGCCCCAGCATTTT. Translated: CASSLGQGWGQPQHF.

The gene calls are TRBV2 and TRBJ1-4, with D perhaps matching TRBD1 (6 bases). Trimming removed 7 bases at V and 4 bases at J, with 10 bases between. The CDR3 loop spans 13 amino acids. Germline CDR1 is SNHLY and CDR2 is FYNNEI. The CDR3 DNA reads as TGTGCCAGCAAAGCACAGGGTAATGAAAAACTGTTTTTT. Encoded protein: CASKAQGNEKLFF.

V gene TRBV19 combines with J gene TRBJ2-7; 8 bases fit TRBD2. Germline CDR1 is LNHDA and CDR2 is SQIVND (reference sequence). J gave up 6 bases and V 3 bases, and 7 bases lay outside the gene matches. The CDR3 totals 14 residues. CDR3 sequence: CASSMAGGGPEQYF. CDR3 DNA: TGTGCCAGTAGTATGGCGGGAGGAGGCCCCGAGCAGTACTTC.

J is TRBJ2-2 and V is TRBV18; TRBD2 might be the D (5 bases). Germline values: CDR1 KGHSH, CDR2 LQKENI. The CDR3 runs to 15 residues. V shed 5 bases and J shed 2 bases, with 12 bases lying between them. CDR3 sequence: CASSENTGNTGELFF. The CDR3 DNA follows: TGTGCCAGCTCAGAGAACACGGGAAACACCGGGGAGCTGTTTTTT.

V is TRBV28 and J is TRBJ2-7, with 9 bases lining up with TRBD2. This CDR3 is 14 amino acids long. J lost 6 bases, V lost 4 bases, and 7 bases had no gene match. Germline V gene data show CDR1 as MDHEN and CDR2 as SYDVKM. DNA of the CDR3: TGTGCCAGCAGTTATAGCGGGAGTTCGCGCGAGCAGTACTTC. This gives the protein CASSYSGSSREQYF.

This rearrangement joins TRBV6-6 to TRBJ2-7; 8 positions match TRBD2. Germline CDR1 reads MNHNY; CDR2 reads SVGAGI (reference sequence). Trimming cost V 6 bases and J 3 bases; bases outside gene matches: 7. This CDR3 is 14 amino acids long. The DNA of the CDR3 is TGTGCCAGCAGACGCCTAAGCGGGAGCTACGAGCAGTACTTC. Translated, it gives CASRRLSGSYEQYF.

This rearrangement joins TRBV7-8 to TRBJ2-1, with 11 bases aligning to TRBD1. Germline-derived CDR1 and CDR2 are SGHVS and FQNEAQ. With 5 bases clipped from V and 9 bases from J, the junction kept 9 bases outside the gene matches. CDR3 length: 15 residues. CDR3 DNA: TGTGCCAGCAGCCCAGTAAGGACAGGGGGCGGTGAGCAGTTCTTC. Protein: CASSPVRTGGGEQFF. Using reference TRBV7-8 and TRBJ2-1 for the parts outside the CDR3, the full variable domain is GAGVSQSPRYKVAKRGQDVALRCDPISGHVSLFWYQQALGQGPEFLTYFQNEAQLDKSGLPSDRFFAERPEGSVSTLKIQRTQQEDSAVYLCASSPVRTGGGEQFFGPGTRLTVL.

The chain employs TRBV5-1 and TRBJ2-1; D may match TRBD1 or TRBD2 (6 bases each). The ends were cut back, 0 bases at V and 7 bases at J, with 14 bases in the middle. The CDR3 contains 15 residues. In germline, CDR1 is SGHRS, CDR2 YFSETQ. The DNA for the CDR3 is TGCGCCAGCAGCTTGGTCCTAGGGGGGCTGAATGAGCAGTTCTTC. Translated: CASSLVLGGLNEQFF.

DNA of the CDR3: TGTGCCAGCAGCCCCCGGGGGGGCACTAATGAAAAACTGTTTTTT. Translated: CASSPRGGTNEKLFF. The rearrangement joins TRBV7-2 to TRBJ1-4; TRBD1 might be the D (6 bases). The CDR3 contains 15 residues. Germline V gives CDR1 SGHTA, CDR2 FQGNSA. Deletions cut 5 bases from V and 2 bases from J, with 12 bases between.

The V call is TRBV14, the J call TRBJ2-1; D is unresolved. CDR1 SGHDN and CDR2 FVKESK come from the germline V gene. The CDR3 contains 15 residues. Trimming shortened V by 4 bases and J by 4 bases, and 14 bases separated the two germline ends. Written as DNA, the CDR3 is TGTGCCAGCAGCCCCCGAGCCTGGAATTACAATGAGCAGTTCTTC. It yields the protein CASSPRAWNYNEQFF.

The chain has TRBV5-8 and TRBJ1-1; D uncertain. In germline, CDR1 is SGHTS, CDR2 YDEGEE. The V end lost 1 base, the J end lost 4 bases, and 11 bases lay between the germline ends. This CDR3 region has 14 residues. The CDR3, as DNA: TGTGCCAGCAGCTTGTTCAGAAGCTCCACTGAAGCTTTCTTT. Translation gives CASSLFRSSTEAFF.

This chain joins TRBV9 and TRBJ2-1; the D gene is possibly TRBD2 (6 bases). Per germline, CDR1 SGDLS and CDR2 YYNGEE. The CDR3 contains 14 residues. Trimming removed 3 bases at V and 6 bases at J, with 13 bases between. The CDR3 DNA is TGTGCCAGCAGCGCCGGGACTGCTTCCAATGAGCAGTTCTTC. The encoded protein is CASSAGTASNEQFF.

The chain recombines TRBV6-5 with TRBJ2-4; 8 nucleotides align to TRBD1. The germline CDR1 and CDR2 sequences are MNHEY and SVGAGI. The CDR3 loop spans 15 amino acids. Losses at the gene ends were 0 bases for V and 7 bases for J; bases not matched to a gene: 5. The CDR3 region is CASSYSLTGVNIQYF. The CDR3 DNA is TGTGCCAGCAGTTACTCCCTGACAGGGGTGAACATTCAGTACTTC.

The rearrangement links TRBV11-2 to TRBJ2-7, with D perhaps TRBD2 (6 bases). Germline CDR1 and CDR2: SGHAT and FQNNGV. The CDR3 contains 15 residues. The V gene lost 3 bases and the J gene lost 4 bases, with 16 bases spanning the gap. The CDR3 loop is CASSLEGLDYYEQYF. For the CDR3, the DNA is TGTGCCAGCAGCTTGGAGGGCCTCGACTATTACGAGCAGTACTTC.

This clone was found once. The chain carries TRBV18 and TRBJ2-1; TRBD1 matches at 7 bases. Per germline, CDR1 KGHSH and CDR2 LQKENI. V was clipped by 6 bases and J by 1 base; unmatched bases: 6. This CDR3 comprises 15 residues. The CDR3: CASSRQGRSYNEQFF. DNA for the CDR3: TGTGCCAGCTCGCGACAGGGCAGATCCTACAATGAGCAGTTCTTC.

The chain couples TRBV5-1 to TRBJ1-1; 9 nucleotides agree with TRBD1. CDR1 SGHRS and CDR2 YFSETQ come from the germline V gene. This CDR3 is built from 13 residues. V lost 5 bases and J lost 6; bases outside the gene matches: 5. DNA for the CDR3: TGCGCCAGCAGAACAGGGGGCTTGGCTGAAGCTTTCTTT. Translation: CASRTGGLAEAFF.

The CDR3 loop is CAYRGNTGNQPQHF. The CDR3 region has the DNA TGTGCCTACAGGGGAAATACGGGCAATCAGCCCCAGCATTTT. The chain employs TRBV30 and TRBJ1-5; 7 bases match TRBD1. The CDR3 has 14 amino acids. With V trimmed by 7 bases and J by 2 bases, 8 bases remained unmatched. Germline loops: CDR1 GTSNPN, CDR2 SVGIG (reference sequence).

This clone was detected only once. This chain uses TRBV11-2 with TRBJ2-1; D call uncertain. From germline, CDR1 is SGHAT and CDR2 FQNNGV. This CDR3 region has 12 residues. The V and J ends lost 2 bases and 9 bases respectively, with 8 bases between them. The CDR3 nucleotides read TGTGCCAGCAGCTTACTCAGATTTGAGCAGTTCTTC. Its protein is CASSLLRFEQFF.